The clone carrying this TCR beta chain was detected many times. MiXCR, run by TCRdb on the 5' RACE reads, gives a single entry per CDR3 protein. The sample has around 300,000 distinct CDR3 sequences; 11% are singletons. This sample stems from a study of CD8 T cells in ankylosing spondylitis. Sequenced sample: blood, either unsorted or a sorted T cell fraction (not recorded which). This TCR derives from a female donor with ankylosing spondylitis or in good health (not recorded which).

In DNA, the CDR3 is TGTGCCAGCAGCCAAGGGGACAGGGTCTCCTACGAGCAGTACTTC. It encodes CASSQGDRVSYEQYF. The V gene is TRBV7-8, the J gene TRBJ2-7; TRBD1 aligns across 9 bases. Germline V gives CDR1 SGHVS, CDR2 FQNEAQ. The CDR3 length is 15 residues. J lost 0 bases, V lost 5 bases, and 5 bases had no gene match.